What follows are 25 T cell receptor beta chains derived from one specimen sequenced in a study of shared clonotypes between healthy human individuals. Naive CD8 cells were CD45RO-negative, positively selected for CCR7, excluding terminally differentiated effector memory CD45RA+ cells. Clones were sequenced by immunoSEQ multiplex PCR, and TCRdb holds only the in-frame ones, with some missing. The sample includes more than 2 million clones, about 94% seen only once; the top ten take around 1.1%. Sequenced: naive CD8+ T cells sorted from blood. These receptors were collected from a young man in good health.

As concerns this clone: Other DNA sequences in the same sample also yield this CDR3. This chain links TRBV7-6 with TRBJ2-7; D remains unclear. The CDR3 runs 13 residues. Trimming shortened V by 1 base and J by 2 bases, and 6 bases separated the two germline ends. The germline CDR1 and CDR2 sequences are SGHVS and FNYEAQ. The DNA for the CDR3 is TGTGCCAGCAGCTTAGACAGAACCTACGAGCAGTACTTC. Translating gives CASSLDRTYEQYF.

The chain joins TRBV11-2 to TRBJ2-7; 7 bases line up with TRBD1. Trimming at V came to 3 bases and at J to 1 base, leaving 6 bases not matched to a gene. Per germline, CDR1 SGHAT and CDR2 FQNNGV. The CDR3 is made up of 15 amino acids. Here the CDR3 reads CASSFVGTESYEQYF. The CDR3 bases are TGTGCCAGCAGCTTTGTTGGGACAGAGTCCTACGAGCAGTACTTC.

This clone was seen a single time. CDR3 protein: CASSFGPQETQYF. CDR3 nucleotides: TGTGCCAGCAGCTTCGGGCCACAAGAGACCCAGTACTTC. V gene TRBV5-6 combines with J gene TRBJ2-5; D gene unclear. Germline assignment: CDR1 SGHDT and CDR2 YYEEEE. V was clipped by 2 bases and J by 2 bases, with 7 bases between them. The CDR3 extends over 13 amino acids.

The sample holds one count of this clone. The chain has TRBV6-7 and TRBJ2-1; TRBD2 might be the D (5 bases). TRBV6-7 falls under the ORF class, with uncertain function. The V end was cut by 6 bases, the J end by 6 bases, with 15 bases between. The CDR3 runs to 14 residues. CDR3 loop: CASRSEDFSNEQFF. The CDR3 nucleotides are TGTGCCAGCAGGTCGGAGGACTTTTCCAATGAGCAGTTCTTC.

Note on this clone: The germline gene is not matched at one end of the junction; a read error may be the cause. The gene calls are TRBV25-1 and TRBJ2-3, with unresolved D. Per the germline V gene, CDR1 is MGHDK and CDR2 is SYGVNS. The CDR3 totals 13 residues. Written as DNA, the CDR3 is TGTGCCAGCAGTGAATATGGCGGAGATGCGCAGTATTTT. Its translation: CASSEYGGDAQYF.

The rearrangement links TRBV11-2 to TRBJ2-1, with a possible D match to TRBD2 (5 bases). The CDR3 consists of 14 residues. Germline V gene lookup returns CDR1 SGHAT and CDR2 FQNNGV. Between the trimmed V and J ends, which lost 2 bases and 8 bases, there was a span of 13 bases. The CDR3 region has the DNA TGTGCCAGCAGCTTAACGGCTAGCCGTCATGAGCAGTTCTTC. Its protein is CASSLTASRHEQFF.

A word on this clone: The sample contains more than one DNA sequence encoding this CDR3. V and J are TRBV30 and TRBJ2-2; D is unresolved. V lost 5 bases and J lost 4, with 8 bases in between. Germline CDR1 and CDR2: GTSNPN and SVGIG (reference sequence). The CDR3 is 12 amino acids. The CDR3 DNA follows: TGTGCCTGGGGGGTGGGCACCGGGGAGCTGTTTTTT. The encoded protein is CAWGVGTGELFF.

This clone was found once. The genes are TRBV12-5 and TRBJ1-4; no definite D call. CDR3 size: 14 residues. The V end was cut by 7 bases, the J end by 3 bases, with 12 bases between. From germline, CDR1 is LGHNT and CDR2 FRNRAP. DNA for the CDR3: TGTGCTAGTGCCTCCTACGGGGCTAATGAAAAACTGTTTTTT. It is translated as CASASYGANEKLFF. Looking up the rest from reference TRBV12-5 and TRBJ1-4 gives the full variable domain: DARVTQTPRHKVTEMGQEVTMRCQPILGHNTVFWYRQTMMQGLELLAYFRNRAPLDDSGMPKDRFSAEMPDATLATLKIQPSEPRDSAVYFCASASYGANEKLFFGSGTQLSVL.

The V call is TRBV9, the J call TRBJ1-2, with 8 bases matching TRBD1. Germline CDR1 SGDLS, CDR2 YYNGEE. The J segment lost 7 bases and the V segment lost 3 bases, leaving 17 bases of the junction unmatched. The CDR3 length is 17 residues. CDR3: CASSGAGGLGSVGGYTF. The CDR3 bases are TGTGCCAGCAGCGGAGCAGGGGGCTTGGGGTCGGTCGGTGGCTACACCTTC.

This rearrangement joins TRBV12-5 to TRBJ1-1; 10 nucleotides line up with TRBD1. Germline V lookup: CDR1 LGHNT, CDR2 FRNRAP. The V and J ends lost 4 bases and 4 bases, in that order; junction bases with no gene match: 6. The CDR3 has 15 residues. The CDR3 protein is CASGWGTGAATEAFF. The CDR3 DNA reads as TGTGCTAGTGGTTGGGGGACAGGGGCGGCCACTGAAGCTTTCTTT.

V gene TRBV29-1 combines with J gene TRBJ1-2; 7 bases fit TRBD1. From germline, CDR1 is SQVTM and CDR2 ANQGSEA. The length of the CDR3 is 16 residues. Losses at the gene ends were 3 bases for V and 4 bases for J; bases not matched to a gene: 14. The CDR3 DNA follows: TGCAGCGTTGATCCCGATCAGGGGGGAAGGGGCTATGGCTACACCTTC. Translation: CSVDPDQGGRGYGYTF.

In this sample, this clone turned up once. The CDR3 DNA reads TGTGCCAGTAGCAACCCATGGATGACAAGTCTCAACACTGAAGCTTTCTTT. It codes for CASSNPWMTSLNTEAFF. V is TRBV19 and J is TRBJ1-1; D uncertain. The CDR3 extends over 17 amino acids. V was shortened by 6 bases and J by 2 bases, with 22 bases between the two germline ends. In germline, CDR1 is LNHDA, CDR2 SQIVND (reference sequence).

Comment on this clone: This sample includes further DNA sequences coding for the same CDR3. The CDR3 is CASSLLGGGNEQFF. CDR3 in DNA: TGTGCCAGCAGTTTATTGGGGGGGGGAAATGAGCAGTTCTTC. V is TRBV27 and J is TRBJ2-1; 7 bases are a match to TRBD2. The CDR3 loop spans 14 amino acids. The V gene end was trimmed by 1 base and the J gene end by 7 bases; junction bases not matched to a gene: 4. Germline CDR1 reads MNHEY; CDR2 reads SMNVEV (reference sequence).

The chain employs TRBV6-6 and TRBJ2-7, with 10 positions matching TRBD2. The CDR3 contains 15 residues. The V gene's germline CDR1 is MNHNY and CDR2 SVGAGI (reference sequence). Trimming cost V 5 bases and J 5 bases; bases outside gene matches: 9. This CDR3 is CASSLGLAPIHEQYF. In DNA form, the CDR3 reads TGTGCCAGCAGTCTGGGACTAGCGCCAATCCACGAGCAGTACTTC.

The V gene is TRBV6-1, the J gene TRBJ1-1; D perhaps matches TRBD1 (6 bases). The ends were cut back, 6 bases at V and 11 bases at J, with 13 bases in the middle. Germline CDR1 MNHNS, CDR2 SASEGT. This CDR3 comprises 11 residues. Here the CDR3 DNA reads TGTGCCAGCAGCGGACAGTCGGTGGCTTTCTTT. This sequence encodes CASSGQSVAFF.

The CDR3 is CASSPPGQGSYGYTF. The CDR3, as DNA: TGTGCCAGCTCACCCCCGGGACAGGGATCCTATGGCTACACCTTC. J is TRBJ1-2 and V is TRBV18; TRBD1 agrees at 9 bases. In germline, CDR1 is KGHSH, CDR2 LQKENI. CDR3 length equals 15 residues. V dropped 3 bases and J dropped 4; count of bases not matched to a gene: 6.

The genes are TRBV10-3 and TRBJ2-1; 12 bases map to TRBD2. The germline CDR1 and CDR2 sequences are ENHRY and SYGVKD. The CDR3 consists of 13 residues. V gave up 10 bases and J gave up 7 bases; unmatched junction bases: 5. CDR3 protein: CASTLAGGNEQFF. The CDR3 DNA reads as TGTGCCAGCACCCTAGCGGGAGGGAATGAGCAGTTCTTC.

About this clone: This specimen includes other DNA sequences encoding the same CDR3. The chain recombines TRBV28 with TRBJ2-5; 10 nucleotides match TRBD2. This CDR3 region has 15 residues. After removal of 3 bases from V and 3 bases from J, the junction contained 4 bases not matched to a gene. CDR1 is MDHEN, CDR2 SYDVKM, per germline. CDR3 protein: CASSFGLAGEETQYF. DNA of the CDR3: TGTGCCAGCAGTTTTGGGCTAGCGGGAGAAGAGACCCAGTACTTC. Combining the CDR3 with reference TRBV28 and TRBJ2-5 gives the whole variable domain DVKVTQSSRYLVKRTGEKVFLECVQDMDHENMFWYRQDPGLGLRLIYFSYDVKMKEKGDIPEGYSVSREKKERFSLILESASTNQTSMYLCASSFGLAGEETQYFGPGTRLLVL.

This rearrangement joins TRBV18 to TRBJ2-4, with unresolved D. The CDR3 extends over 14 amino acids. CDR1 KGHSH and CDR2 LQKENI come from the germline V gene. Between the trimmed V and J ends, which lost 0 bases and 9 bases, there was a span of 12 bases. The CDR3 region is CASSPPGELFIQYF. In nucleotides, the CDR3 is TGTGCCAGCTCACCACCAGGAGAGTTGTTCATTCAGTACTTC.

The CDR3 DNA reads TGTGCCAGCAGCCCCGGACTAGTGCTTGTTAAGTATGAGCAGTTCTTC. It translates to CASSPGLVLVKYEQFF. The chain joins TRBV21-1 to TRBJ2-1; TRBD2 is the table's D call, not checked against the DNA. TRBV21-1 is a listed pseudogene. There are 16 residues in the CDR3.

The chain is built from TRBV1 and TRBJ2-7; the DNA was not compared with TRBD1, the D call given in the table. TRBV1 is designated a pseudogene. The CDR3 is 14 amino acids. The CDR3 is CTSSPIQARYEQYF. DNA for the CDR3: TGCACCAGCAGCCCCATACAGGCCCGGTACGAGCAGTACTTC.

In regard to this clone: The same CDR3 can be traced to other DNA sequences in this sample. The chain joins TRBV10-2 to TRBJ1-2; TRBD1 agrees at 9 bases. The ends lost 7 bases at V and 8 bases at J; junction bases unmatched: 11. The CDR3 has 14 amino acids. Germline CDR1 WSHSY, CDR2 SAAADI. The CDR3 here is CASTETGTGRGYTF. DNA for the CDR3: TGCGCCAGCACCGAAACCGGGACAGGGAGAGGCTACACCTTC.

This chain joins TRBV7-9 and TRBJ2-1; D perhaps matches TRBD2 (5 bases). From germline, CDR1 is SEHNR and CDR2 FQNEAQ (reference sequence). CDR3 size: 14 residues. Trimming pared 7 bases from V and 6 bases from J, leaving 16 bases between. The CDR3, as DNA: TGTGCCAGCACCGAGGGCCCTCGTCCCAATGAGCAGTTCTTC. Translation: CASTEGPRPNEQFF. The full variable domain, in which reference TRBV7-9 and TRBJ2-1 provide the parts outside the CDR3, is DTGVSQNPRHKITKRGQNVTFRCDPISEHNRLYWYRQTLGQGPEFLTYFQNEAQLEKSRLLSDRFSAERPKGSFSTLEIQRTEQGDSAMYLCASTEGPRPNEQFFGPGTRLTVL.

The CDR3 nucleotides read TGCAGCGTTGGAGAGGGACAGGGGTCCGGCTACACCTTC. Translated: CSVGEGQGSGYTF. The chain joins TRBV29-1 to TRBJ1-2; TRBD1 matches at 10 bases. From germline, CDR1 is SQVTM and CDR2 ANQGSEA. The CDR3 totals 13 residues. With 4 bases clipped from V and 8 bases from J, the junction kept 7 bases outside the gene matches. Variable domain in full (rest from reference TRBV29-1 and TRBJ1-2): SAVISQKPSRDICQRGTSLTIQCQVDSQVTMMFWYRQQPGQSLTLIATANQGSEATYESGFVIDKFPISRPNLTFSTLTVSNMSPEDSSIYLCSVGEGQGSGYTFGSGTRLTVV.

This chain connects TRBV7-9 to TRBJ2-5; maybe TRBD1 (6 bases). Looked up from germline, CDR1 is SEHNR and CDR2 is FQNEAQ (reference sequence). This CDR3 contains 13 residues. V gave up 5 bases and J gave up 5 bases, with 12 bases separating them. Written as DNA, the CDR3 is TGTGCCAGCAGCGTACAGGGTGAGGAGACCCAGTACTTC. Protein sequence: CASSVQGEETQYF. Combining the CDR3 with reference TRBV7-9 and TRBJ2-5 gives the whole variable domain DTGVSQNPRHKITKRGQNVTFRCDPISEHNRLYWYRQTLGQGPEFLTYFQNEAQLEKSRLLSDRFSAERPKGSFSTLEIQRTEQGDSAMYLCASSVQGEETQYFGPGTRLLVL.